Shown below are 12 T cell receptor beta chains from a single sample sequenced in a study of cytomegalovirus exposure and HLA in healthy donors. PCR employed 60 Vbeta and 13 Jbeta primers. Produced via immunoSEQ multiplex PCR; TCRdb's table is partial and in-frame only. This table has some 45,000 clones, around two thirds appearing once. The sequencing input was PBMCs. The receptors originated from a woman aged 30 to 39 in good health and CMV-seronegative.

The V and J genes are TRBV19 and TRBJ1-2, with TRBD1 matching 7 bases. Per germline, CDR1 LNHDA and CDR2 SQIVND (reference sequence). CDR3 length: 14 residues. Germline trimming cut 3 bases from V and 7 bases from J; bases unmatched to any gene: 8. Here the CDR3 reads CASSIFGQVAGYTF. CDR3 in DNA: TGTGCCAGTAGTATCTTCGGACAGGTTGCTGGCTACACCTTC.

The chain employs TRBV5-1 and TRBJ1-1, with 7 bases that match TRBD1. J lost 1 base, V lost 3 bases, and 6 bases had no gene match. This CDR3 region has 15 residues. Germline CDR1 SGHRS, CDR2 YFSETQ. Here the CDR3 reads CASSWGDSGNTEAFF. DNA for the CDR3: TGCGCCAGCAGCTGGGGGGACAGTGGGAACACTGAAGCTTTCTTT.

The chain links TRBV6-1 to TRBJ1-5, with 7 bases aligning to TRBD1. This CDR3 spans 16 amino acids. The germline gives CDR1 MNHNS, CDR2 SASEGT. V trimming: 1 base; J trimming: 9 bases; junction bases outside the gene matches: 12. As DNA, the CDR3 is TGTGCCAGCAGTGAAGATTGGAGGGGGCGCGTTCTGCCCCAGCATTTT. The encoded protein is CASSEDWRGRVLPQHF.

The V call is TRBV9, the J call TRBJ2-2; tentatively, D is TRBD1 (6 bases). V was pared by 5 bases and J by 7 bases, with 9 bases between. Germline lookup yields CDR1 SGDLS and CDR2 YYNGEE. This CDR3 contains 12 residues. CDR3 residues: CASRPGDGELFF. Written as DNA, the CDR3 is TGTGCCAGCAGGCCAGGGGACGGGGAGCTGTTTTTT.

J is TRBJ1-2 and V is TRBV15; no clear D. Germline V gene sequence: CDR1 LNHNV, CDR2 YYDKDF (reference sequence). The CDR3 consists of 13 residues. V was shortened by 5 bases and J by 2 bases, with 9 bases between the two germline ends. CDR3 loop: CATSPNENYGYTF. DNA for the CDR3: TGTGCCACCAGCCCTAACGAGAACTATGGCTACACCTTC.

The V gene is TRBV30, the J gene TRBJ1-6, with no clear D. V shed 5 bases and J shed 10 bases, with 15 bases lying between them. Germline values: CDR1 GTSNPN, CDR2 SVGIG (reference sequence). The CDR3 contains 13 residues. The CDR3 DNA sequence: TGTGCCTGGTCCGGGGAGTCAGAATCACCCCTCCACTTT. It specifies CAWSGESESPLHF.

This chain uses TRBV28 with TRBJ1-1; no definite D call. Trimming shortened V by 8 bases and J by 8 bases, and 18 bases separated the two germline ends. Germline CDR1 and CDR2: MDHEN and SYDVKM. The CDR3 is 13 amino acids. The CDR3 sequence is CASRPGSISEAFF. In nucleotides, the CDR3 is TGTGCCAGCCGGCCCGGGTCAATCTCCGAAGCTTTCTTT.

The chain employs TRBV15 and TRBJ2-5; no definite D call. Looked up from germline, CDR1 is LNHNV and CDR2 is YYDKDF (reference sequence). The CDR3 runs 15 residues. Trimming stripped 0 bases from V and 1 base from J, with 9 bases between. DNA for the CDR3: TGTGCCACCAGCAGAGAATTGAGTGGCCAAGAGACCCAGTACTTC. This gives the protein CATSRELSGQETQYF.

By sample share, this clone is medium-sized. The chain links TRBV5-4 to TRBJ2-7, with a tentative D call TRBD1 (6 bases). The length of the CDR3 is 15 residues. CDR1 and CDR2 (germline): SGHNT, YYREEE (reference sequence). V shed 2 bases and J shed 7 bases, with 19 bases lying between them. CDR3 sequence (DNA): TGTGCCAGCAGCTTTGCTGGGGGCGTCGTGGAGGAGCAGTACTTC. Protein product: CASSFAGGVVEEQYF.

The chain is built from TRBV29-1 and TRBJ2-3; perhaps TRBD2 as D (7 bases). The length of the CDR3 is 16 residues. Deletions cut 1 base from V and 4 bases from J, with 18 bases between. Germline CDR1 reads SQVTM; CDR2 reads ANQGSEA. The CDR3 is CSVEGRGALEADTQYF. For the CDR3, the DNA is TGCAGCGTTGAAGGACGGGGGGCCCTTGAGGCAGATACGCAGTATTTT.

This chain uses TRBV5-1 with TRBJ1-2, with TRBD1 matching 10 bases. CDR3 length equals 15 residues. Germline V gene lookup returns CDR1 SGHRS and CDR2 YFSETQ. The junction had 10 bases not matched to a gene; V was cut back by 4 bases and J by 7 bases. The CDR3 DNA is TGCGCCAGCAGCCCGACCGGGACAGGGGCAGTTGGCTACACCTTC. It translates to CASSPTGTGAVGYTF.

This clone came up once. The CDR3 spells CASSKKQGNNQPQHF. The CDR3 bases are TGTGCCAGCAGTAAAAAACAGGGGAACAATCAGCCCCAGCATTTT. V gene TRBV6-5 combines with J gene TRBJ1-5; 7 positions match TRBD1. The length of the CDR3 is 15 residues. V was pared by 5 bases and J by 3 bases, with 7 bases of the junction left unmatched. Germline V gene data show CDR1 as MNHEY and CDR2 as SVGAGI.